Presented here are 15 T cell receptor beta chains from one specimen sequenced in a study of OX40 agonist ivuxolimab in advanced cancers. Method: immunoSEQ multiplex PCR; TCRdb's copy keeps in-frame clones and lacks some. The repertoire consists of fewer than 70,000 clones, with over 65% occurring once and the leading ten covering 6.1%. The sample consisted of CD4+ or CD8+ T cells sorted from blood, taken in a trial of the OX40 agonist ivuxolimab. The receptors here all came from an adult with an advanced solid tumor such as melanoma, head and neck, liver or kidney cancer.

In this sample, this clone turned up once. The chain has TRBV18 and TRBJ1-1; 8 positions match TRBD1. The CDR3 is made up of 14 amino acids. Germline V CDR1 and CDR2: KGHSH, LQKENI. Germline trimming cut 3 bases from V and 5 bases from J; bases unmatched to any gene: 5. CDR3 protein: CASSPTGEGTEAFF. DNA for the CDR3: TGTGCCAGCTCACCGACAGGGGAGGGAACTGAAGCTTTCTTT.

This clone was counted once. The chain links TRBV6-6 to TRBJ1-5, with TRBD1 matching over 8 bases. The CDR3 totals 15 residues. Germline CDR1 and CDR2: MNHNY and SVGAGI (reference sequence). V dropped 2 bases and J dropped 4; count of bases not matched to a gene: 4. DNA of the CDR3: TGTGCCAGCAGTTACGAGGGGACAGGTAATCAGCCCCAGCATTTT. Its protein product is CASSYEGTGNQPQHF.

The chain joins TRBV2 to TRBJ1-2; 7 bases align to TRBD1. Germline V gene sequence: CDR1 SNHLY, CDR2 FYNNEI. Unmatched junction bases numbered 7, after V lost 6 bases and J lost 6 bases. The CDR3 is made up of 13 amino acids. The CDR3 spells CASSATGRDGYTF. DNA of the CDR3: TGTGCCAGCAGCGCGACAGGGCGCGATGGCTACACCTTC.

The chain is built from TRBV4-3 and TRBJ1-2, with TRBD1 as a possible D gene (6 bases). The germline V gene encodes CDR1 LGHNA and CDR2 YSLEER. Between the trimmed V and J ends, which lost 0 bases and 4 bases, there was a span of 9 bases. The CDR3 has 14 residues. The CDR3 DNA sequence: TGCGCCAGCAGCCAAGAGCAGGGGCTCTATGGCTACACCTTC. Translation: CASSQEQGLYGYTF.

The chain joins TRBV9 to TRBJ2-1; 8 positions match TRBD1. CDR3 size: 15 residues. The germline CDR1 and CDR2 sequences are SGDLS and YYNGEE. Losses at the gene ends were 3 bases for V and 9 bases for J; bases not matched to a gene: 11. The CDR3 is CASSAMDRDGSEQFF. In DNA, the CDR3 is TGTGCCAGCAGCGCAATGGACAGGGACGGCAGTGAGCAGTTCTTC.

This chain connects TRBV6-1 to TRBJ1-2; the match to TRBD1 covers 7 bases. V lost 6 bases and J lost 6; bases outside the gene matches: 10. The germline V gene has CDR1 MNHNS and CDR2 SASEGT. The CDR3 loop spans 14 amino acids. This CDR3 reads CASRTPSTGDGYTF. The CDR3 nucleotides are TGTGCCAGCAGGACCCCTTCTACAGGGGATGGCTACACCTTC.

This clone was observed once. The gene calls are TRBV16 and TRBJ2-7, with D maybe TRBD2 (6 bases). The V gene lost 0 bases and the J gene lost 6 bases, with 9 bases spanning the gap. The CDR3 runs to 13 residues. The germline CDR1 and CDR2 sequences are KGHSY and FQNENV. CDR3 nucleotide sequence: TGTGCCAGCAGCCAATCCGTGGGGGGCGAGCAGTACTTC. Translating gives CASSQSVGGEQYF.

V is TRBV6-6 and J is TRBJ1-2; D may be TRBD1 (5 bases). CDR3 length: 13 amino acids. The germline CDR1 and CDR2 sequences are MNHNY and SVGAGI (reference sequence). Trimming took 6 bases from V and 5 from J, leaving 13 bases between them. This CDR3 is CASRHSQGYGYTF. In DNA form, the CDR3 reads TGTGCCAGCAGACATTCCCAGGGTTATGGCTACACCTTC.

The chain carries TRBV2 and TRBJ2-7; a weak D match, TRBD1 (6 bases). The CDR3 is 13 amino acids. CDR1 and CDR2 (germline): SNHLY, FYNNEI. V was clipped by 3 bases and J by 12 bases, with 18 bases between them. CDR3 nucleotide sequence: TGTGCCAGCAGTGATGTAAGTAGGACAGCGGCGTACTTC. Encoded protein: CASSDVSRTAAYF.

The chain carries TRBV5-1 and TRBJ1-1; D perhaps matches TRBD1 (6 bases). CDR1 and CDR2 (germline): SGHRS, YFSETQ. The CDR3 is made up of 13 amino acids. The V and J ends lost 6 bases and 1 base respectively, with 10 bases between them. The CDR3 loop reads CASTGGQNTEAFF. The CDR3, as DNA: TGCGCCAGCACCGGGGGACAGAACACTGAAGCTTTCTTT.

The genes are TRBV11-1 and TRBJ2-7, with 9 bases fitting TRBD1. The CDR3 extends over 14 amino acids. Germline-derived CDR1 and CDR2 are SGHAT and FQDESV (reference sequence). The V gene end was trimmed by 5 bases and the J gene end by 5 bases; junction bases not matched to a gene: 7. CDR3 DNA: TGTGCCAGCAGCCCCCGGGACAGGGCCCACGAGCAGTACTTC. The encoded protein is CASSPRDRAHEQYF.

This clone was observed a few times. The J gene is TRBJ2-2, the V gene TRBV11-2; no reliable D call. Trimming shortened V by 2 bases and J by 3 bases, and 1 base separated the two germline ends. CDR3 length: 12 amino acids. The germline CDR1 and CDR2 sequences are SGHAT and FQNNGV. The CDR3: CASSLHTGELFF. The CDR3, as DNA: TGTGCCAGCAGCTTACACACCGGGGAGCTGTTTTTT. Using reference TRBV11-2 and TRBJ2-2 for the parts outside the CDR3, the full variable domain is EAGVAQSPRYKIIEKRQSVAFWCNPISGHATLYWYQQILGQGPKLLIQFQNNGVVDDSQLPKDRFSAERLKGVDSTLKIQPAKLEDSAVYLCASSLHTGELFFGEGSRLTVL.

The rearrangement links TRBV4-2 to TRBJ2-3, with a tentative D call TRBD2 (7 bases). Trimming shortened V by 3 bases and J by 8 bases, and 12 bases separated the two germline ends. This CDR3 has 13 amino acids. Germline values: CDR1 LGHNA, CDR2 YNFKEQ. This CDR3 is CASSQGGRSTQYF. CDR3 nucleotide sequence: TGTGCCAGCAGCCAGGGGGGGCGAAGTACGCAGTATTTT.

This clone was seen a few times. The V gene is TRBV2, the J gene TRBJ2-1; 9 bases map to TRBD2. The CDR3 is 15 amino acids. Trimming cost V 10 bases and J 7 bases; bases outside gene matches: 14. In germline, CDR1 is SNHLY, CDR2 FYNNEI. This chain's CDR3 is CATTRRLAGWNEQFF. Here the CDR3 DNA reads TGTGCCACCACCCGGCGGCTAGCGGGATGGAATGAGCAGTTCTTC.

The chain combines TRBV19 with TRBJ1-5, with D perhaps matching TRBD1 (5 bases). Trimming removed 5 bases at V and 9 bases at J, with 17 bases between. There are 14 residues in the CDR3. Germline-derived CDR1 and CDR2 are LNHDA and SQIVND (reference sequence). In DNA form, the CDR3 reads TGTGCCAGTAGTCCTTGGGACGGCTCCATGCCCCAGCATTTT. This codes for CASSPWDGSMPQHF.